What follows are 25 T cell receptor beta chains derived from one specimen sequenced in a study of cytomegalovirus exposure and HLA in healthy donors. Primers for the PCR totalled 60 Vbeta and 13 Jbeta. Data came from immunoSEQ multiplex PCR; TCRdb stores just in-frame clones and leaves some out. The data show 150,000 to 200,000 clones, around 81% seen once. Sequencing was carried out using PBMCs. The receptor set was obtained from a man aged 18 to 30 in good health and CMV-seronegative.

The chain joins TRBV7-8 to TRBJ1-1; D is perhaps TRBD1 (6 bases). Germline V gene sequence: CDR1 SGHVS, CDR2 FQNEAQ. V lost 3 bases, J lost 5 bases, and 13 bases lay in between. CDR3 length equals 14 residues. CDR3 in amino acids: CASSFGRGATEAFF. CDR3 nucleotides: TGTGCCAGCAGCTTCGGCAGGGGAGCGACTGAAGCTTTCTTT.

This clone has only a few counts. J is TRBJ2-1 and V is TRBV29-1; TRBD2 matches 14 bases. Per the germline V gene, CDR1 is SQVTM and CDR2 is ANQGSEA. This CDR3 is 15 amino acids long. V lost 3 bases and J lost 5; bases outside the gene matches: 3. The CDR3 nucleotides are TGCAGCGTTGAGGGACTAGCGGGAGTACACAATGAGCAGTTCTTC. It is translated as CSVEGLAGVHNEQFF.

J is TRBJ2-5 and V is TRBV27; TRBD2 matches 13 bases. The J call is uncertain, as TRBJ2-7 better fits the DNA end. The CDR3 sequence is 15 residues long. In germline, CDR1 is MNHEY, CDR2 SMNVEV (reference sequence). The CDR3 coding sequence is TGTGCCAGCACTCGGGGGACTAGCGGGAACTACGAGCAGTACTTC. Protein: CASTRGTSGNYEQYF.

The rearrangement uses TRBV9 and TRBJ2-1, with D perhaps matching TRBD2 (6 bases). V lost 1 base, J lost 6 bases, and 11 bases lay in between. The germline CDR1 and CDR2 sequences are SGDLS and YYNGEE. There are 14 residues in the CDR3. CDR3 region: CASSVLGGINEQFF. The CDR3 DNA sequence: TGTGCCAGCAGCGTACTGGGGGGTATCAATGAGCAGTTCTTC.

The V and J genes are TRBV6-6 and TRBJ1-5; TRBD1 aligns across 8 bases. The CDR3 has 16 residues. V shed 5 bases, J shed 1 base, and the junction held 7 bases outside the gene matches. Germline CDR1 MNHNY, CDR2 SVGAGI (reference sequence). The CDR3 region has the DNA TGTGCCAGCAGTCGATGGCAGGGGGCGAGCAATCAGCCCCAGCATTTT. Translating gives CASSRWQGASNQPQHF.

The chain is built from TRBV9 and TRBJ2-2; 9 bases fit TRBD2. Germline CDR1 reads SGDLS; CDR2 reads YYNGEE. The length of the CDR3 is 15 residues. Unmatched junction bases numbered 3, after V lost 0 bases and J lost 6 bases. The CDR3 here is CASSVVGGRAGELFF. CDR3 DNA sequence: TGTGCCAGCAGCGTAGTAGGCGGGAGGGCCGGGGAGCTGTTTTTT.

The chain recombines TRBV18 with TRBJ1-1, with D possibly being TRBD1 (6 bases). The CDR3 is 13 residues long. In germline, CDR1 is KGHSH, CDR2 LQKENI. V was pared by 0 bases and J by 4 bases, with 6 bases between. For the CDR3, the DNA is TGTGCCAGCTCACCACCGACAGGCACTGAAGCTTTCTTT. Protein sequence: CASSPPTGTEAFF.

This chain uses TRBV4-1 with TRBJ2-3; the D gene is possibly TRBD2 (5 bases). Trimming removed 4 bases at V and 2 bases at J, with 7 bases between. CDR1 MGHRA and CDR2 YSYEKL come from the germline V gene. The CDR3 contains 13 residues. Written as DNA, the CDR3 is TGCGCCAGCAGCCTACTAGACACAGATACGCAGTATTTT. Translated: CASSLLDTDTQYF.

At least ten counts were recorded for this clone. The rearrangement joins TRBV4-3 to TRBJ1-1; D perhaps matches TRBD1 (5 bases). Germline V CDR1 and CDR2: LGHNA, YSLEER. There are 15 residues in the CDR3. The V gene lost 0 bases and the J gene lost 4 bases, with 12 bases spanning the gap. The CDR3 DNA reads as TGCGCCAGCAGCCAAGATTCATCAGGGTTCACTGAAGCTTTCTTT. Its protein product is CASSQDSSGFTEAFF.

The rearrangement uses TRBV11-2 and TRBJ2-7; 9 nucleotides agree with TRBD2. CDR1 is SGHAT and CDR2 is FQNNGV in the germline V gene. The CDR3 runs 14 residues. Losses at the gene ends were 5 bases for V and 2 bases for J; bases not matched to a gene: 4. The CDR3 sequence: CASSPPSGAYEQYF. The CDR3 DNA follows: TGTGCCAGCAGCCCTCCTAGCGGGGCCTACGAGCAGTACTTC.

This clone was seen more than once but under ten times. CDR3 residues: CATSRDGTGGPQETQYF. CDR3 in DNA: TGTGCCACCAGCAGAGACGGGACAGGGGGGCCCCAAGAGACCCAGTACTTC. The rearrangement links TRBV15 to TRBJ2-5; 11 nucleotides align to TRBD1. The length of the CDR3 is 17 residues. The V gene's germline CDR1 is LNHNV and CDR2 YYDKDF (reference sequence). J gave up 1 base and V 0 bases, and 4 bases lay outside the gene matches. Looking up the rest from reference TRBV15 and TRBJ2-5 gives the full variable domain: DAMVIQNPRYQVTQFGKPVTLSCSQTLNHNVMYWYQQKSSQAPKLLFHYYDKDFNNEADTPDNFQSRRPNTSFCFLDIRSPGLGDTAMYLCATSRDGTGGPQETQYFGPGTRLLVL.

The chain's CDR3 is CASTRSYGYTF. CDR3 DNA: TGTGCCAGCACCAGGTCGTATGGCTACACCTTC. This chain joins TRBV28 and TRBJ1-2, with D uncertain. Germline CDR1 and CDR2: MDHEN and SYDVKM. Trimming shortened V by 7 bases and J by 5 bases, and 8 bases separated the two germline ends. The CDR3 consists of 11 residues.

The rearrangement links TRBV7-8 to TRBJ1-1, with 8 nucleotides matching TRBD1. The CDR3 contains 15 residues. Looked up from germline, CDR1 is SGHVS and CDR2 is FQNEAQ. Trimming cost V 4 bases and J 4 bases; bases outside gene matches: 8. CDR3 sequence reads: CASSSGQGVTTEAFF. For the CDR3, the DNA is TGTGCCAGCAGCTCAGGACAGGGAGTAACCACTGAAGCTTTCTTT.

This chain joins TRBV4-3 and TRBJ2-7; maybe TRBD1 (8 bases). This CDR3 has 15 residues. CDR1 LGHNA and CDR2 YSLEER come from the germline V gene. Trimming removed 3 bases at V and 4 bases at J, with 16 bases between. CDR3 bases: TGCGCCAGCAGCCAGGCACAGGGGGGGACTTACGAGCAGTACTTC. Amino acids: CASSQAQGGTYEQYF.

V usage is TRBV9 and J usage is TRBJ2-3; D might be TRBD2 (7 bases). From germline, CDR1 is SGDLS and CDR2 YYNGEE. The germline V and J ends were trimmed by 4 bases and 4 bases, with 25 bases remaining between them. The CDR3 has 18 amino acids. CDR3 in amino acids: CASSPLQAGAIGADTQYF. CDR3 sequence (DNA): TGTGCCAGCAGCCCTCTTCAGGCGGGGGCCATAGGGGCAGATACGCAGTATTTT. Full variable domain (outside the CDR3, taken from reference TRBV9 and TRBJ2-3): DSGVTQTPKHLITATGQRVTLRCSPRSGDLSVYWYQQSLDQGLQFLIQYYNGEERAKGNILERFSAQQFPDLHSELNLSSLELGDSALYFCASSPLQAGAIGADTQYFGPGTRLTVL.

The rearrangement uses TRBV4-1 and TRBJ2-7; 9 positions match TRBD1. The length of the CDR3 is 17 residues. V lost 2 bases and J lost 1; bases outside the gene matches: 9. In germline, CDR1 is MGHRA, CDR2 YSYEKL. The DNA of the CDR3 is TGCGCCAGCAGCCAACCCGGGACAGGGATCGTATCCTACGAGCAGTACTTC. Translating gives CASSQPGTGIVSYEQYF.

J is TRBJ2-1 and V is TRBV11-3; 7 positions agree with TRBD2. The germline V gene has CDR1 SGHNT and CDR2 YENEEA. After removal of 3 bases from V and 5 bases from J, the junction contained 4 bases not matched to a gene. This CDR3 has 14 residues. CDR3 nucleotides: TGTGCCAGCAGCTTCGGGGGGATCAACAATGAGCAGTTCTTC. It yields the protein CASSFGGINNEQFF.

The CDR3 bases are TGTGCCAGCAGCTTAGCAAGGGACAGGGGGCGATCTAATGAAAAACTGTTTTTT. Translating it yields CASSLARDRGRSNEKLFF. The rearrangement uses TRBV7-8 and TRBJ1-4; 12 positions match TRBD1. This CDR3 is built from 18 residues. Per the germline V gene, CDR1 is SGHVS and CDR2 is FQNEAQ. Trimming cost V 0 bases and J 3 bases; bases outside gene matches: 5.

The V gene is TRBV6-1, the J gene TRBJ2-5, with 7 bases that match TRBD2. Germline lookup yields CDR1 MNHNS and CDR2 SASEGT. V shed 7 bases and J 9 bases; nucleotides not matched to a gene: 17. The CDR3 extends over 15 amino acids. CDR3 DNA sequence: TGTGCCAGCACCCCGGGAGCGGGGTACCGGGGGGCCCAGTACTTC. It is translated as CASTPGAGYRGAQYF.

This chain joins TRBV5-8 and TRBJ1-5, with D hard to call. Deletions cut 0 bases from V and 0 bases from J, with 10 bases between. The CDR3 contains 16 residues. Germline lookup yields CDR1 SGHTS and CDR2 YDEGEE. The CDR3 protein is CASSLDGGYSNQPQHF. CDR3 DNA sequence: TGTGCCAGCAGCTTGGATGGCGGATATAGCAATCAGCCCCAGCATTTT. Variable domain in full (rest from reference TRBV5-8 and TRBJ1-5): EAGVTQSPTHLIKTRGQQATLRCSPISGHTSVYWYQQALGLGLQFLLWYDEGEERNRGNFPPRFSGRQFPNYSSELNVNALELEDSALYLCASSLDGGYSNQPQHFGDGTRLSIL.

V gene TRBV2 combines with J gene TRBJ1-4; 8 bases align to TRBD1. Trimming removed 2 bases from V and 0 bases from J; junction bases left unmatched: 8. This CDR3 comprises 18 residues. The germline V gene has CDR1 SNHLY and CDR2 FYNNEI. Here the CDR3 reads CASSERGTGISTNEKLFF. CDR3 coding DNA: TGTGCCAGCAGTGAACGCGGGACAGGAATATCAACTAATGAAAAACTGTTTTTT.

This clone was counted only a few times. The chain joins TRBV6-5 to TRBJ2-7; a weak D match, TRBD1 (5 bases). Germline CDR1 reads MNHEY; CDR2 reads SVGAGI. Trimming removed 2 bases from V and 3 bases from J, with 11 bases in between. The CDR3 has 14 amino acids. DNA for the CDR3: TGTGCCAGCAGTTACGGGGCAGGCCGCTACGAGCAGTACTTC. Translating gives CASSYGAGRYEQYF.

The chain has TRBV5-1 and TRBJ2-3, with D possibly TRBD2 on 5 matching bases. The germline gives CDR1 SGHRS, CDR2 YFSETQ. This CDR3 comprises 14 residues. Trimming stripped 4 bases from V and 6 bases from J, with 15 bases between. CDR3 nucleotide sequence: TGCGCCAGCAGCCGGGGTCAACCCGTGGATACGCAGTATTTT. The encoded protein is CASSRGQPVDTQYF.

The CDR3 protein is CASSPLTGQGKGEQYF. The CDR3 bases are TGTGCCAGCAGCCCTCTCACGGGACAGGGAAAGGGGGAGCAGTACTTC. The genes are TRBV7-2 and TRBJ2-7, with TRBD1 identical over 9 bases. This CDR3 comprises 16 residues. Germline V gene lookup returns CDR1 SGHTA and CDR2 FQGNSA. Trimming at V came to 5 bases and at J to 7 bases, leaving 15 bases not matched to a gene. The complete variable domain, with remaining parts taken from reference TRBV7-2 and TRBJ2-7, reads GAGVSQSPSNKVTEKGKDVELRCDPISGHTALYWYRQSLGQGLEFLIYFQGNSAPDKSGLPSDRFSAERTGGSVSTLTIQRTQQEDSAVYLCASSPLTGQGKGEQYFGPGTRLTVT.

In its sample, this clone was seen once. The J gene is TRBJ2-7, the V gene TRBV6-6; D might be TRBD1 (5 bases). V lost 2 bases and J lost 2, with 16 bases in between. Per the germline V gene, CDR1 is MNHNY and CDR2 is SVGAGI (reference sequence). The CDR3 is 16 residues long. CDR3: CASSYPDSIRAYEQYF. For the CDR3, the DNA is TGTGCCAGCAGTTACCCTGACAGTATCAGGGCCTACGAGCAGTACTTC.